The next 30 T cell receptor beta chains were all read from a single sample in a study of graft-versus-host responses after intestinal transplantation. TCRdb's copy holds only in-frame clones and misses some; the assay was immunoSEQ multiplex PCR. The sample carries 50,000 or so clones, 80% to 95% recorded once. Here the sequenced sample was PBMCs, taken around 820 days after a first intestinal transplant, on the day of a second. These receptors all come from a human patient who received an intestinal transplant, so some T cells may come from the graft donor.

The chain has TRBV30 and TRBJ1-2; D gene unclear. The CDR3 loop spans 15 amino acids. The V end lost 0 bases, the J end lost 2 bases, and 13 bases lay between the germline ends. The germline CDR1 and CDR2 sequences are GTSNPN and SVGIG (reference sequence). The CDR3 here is CAWSVLITTNYGYTF. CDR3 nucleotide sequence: TGTGCCTGGAGTGTCCTGATTACAACGAACTATGGCTACACCTTC.

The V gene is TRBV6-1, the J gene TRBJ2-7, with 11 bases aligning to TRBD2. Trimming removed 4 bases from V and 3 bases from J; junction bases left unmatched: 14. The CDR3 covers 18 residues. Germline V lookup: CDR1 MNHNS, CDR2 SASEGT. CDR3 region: CASSGASSSGRYHYEQYF. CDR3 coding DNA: TGTGCCAGCAGTGGGGCCAGCTCTAGCGGGAGGTACCACTACGAGCAGTACTTC.

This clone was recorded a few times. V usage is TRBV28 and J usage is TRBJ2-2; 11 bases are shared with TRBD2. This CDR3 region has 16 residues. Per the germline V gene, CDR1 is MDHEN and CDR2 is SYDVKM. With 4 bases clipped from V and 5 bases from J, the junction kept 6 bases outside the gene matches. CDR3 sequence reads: CASSSALAGETGELFF. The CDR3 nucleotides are TGTGCCAGCAGTTCAGCACTAGCGGGGGAAACCGGGGAGCTGTTTTTT.

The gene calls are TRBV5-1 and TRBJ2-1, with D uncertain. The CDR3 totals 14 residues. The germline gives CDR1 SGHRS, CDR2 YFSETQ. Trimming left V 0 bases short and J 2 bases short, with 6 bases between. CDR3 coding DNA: TGCGCCAGCAGCTTGGCCGGTCCCTACAATGAGCAGTTCTTC. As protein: CASSLAGPYNEQFF.

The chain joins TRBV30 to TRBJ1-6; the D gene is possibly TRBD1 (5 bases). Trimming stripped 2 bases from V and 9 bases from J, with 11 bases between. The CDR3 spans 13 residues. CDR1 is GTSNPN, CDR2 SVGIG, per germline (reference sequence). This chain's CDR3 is CAWSLQEFSPLHF. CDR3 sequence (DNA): TGTGCCTGGAGTTTACAGGAATTTTCACCCCTCCACTTT.

The CDR3 loop is CASRTMGQWYQETQYF. Written as DNA, the CDR3 is TGTGCCAGCCGTACGATGGGACAATGGTACCAAGAGACCCAGTACTTC. The chain recombines TRBV5-6 with TRBJ2-5, with D maybe TRBD1 (6 bases). This CDR3 has 16 amino acids. The V gene's germline CDR1 is SGHDT and CDR2 YYEEEE. Trimming removed 7 bases at V and 0 bases at J, with 19 bases between.

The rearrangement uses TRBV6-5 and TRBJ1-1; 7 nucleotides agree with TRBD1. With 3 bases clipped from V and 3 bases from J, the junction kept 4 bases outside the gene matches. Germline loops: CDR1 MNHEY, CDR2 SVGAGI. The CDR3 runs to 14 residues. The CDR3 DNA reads TGTGCCAGCAGTTATGACAGGGTGGACACTGAAGCTTTCTTT. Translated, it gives CASSYDRVDTEAFF.

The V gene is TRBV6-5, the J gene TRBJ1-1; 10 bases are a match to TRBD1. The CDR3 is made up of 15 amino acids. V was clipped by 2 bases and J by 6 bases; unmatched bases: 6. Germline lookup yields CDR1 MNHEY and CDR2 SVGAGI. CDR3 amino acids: CASSYPGGTGAEAFF. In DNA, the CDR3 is TGTGCCAGCAGTTACCCGGGAGGGACAGGGGCTGAAGCTTTCTTT.

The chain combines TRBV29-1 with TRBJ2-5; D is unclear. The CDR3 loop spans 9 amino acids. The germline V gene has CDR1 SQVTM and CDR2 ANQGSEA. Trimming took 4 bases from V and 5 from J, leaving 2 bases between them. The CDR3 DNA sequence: TGCAGCGTTGGGGAGACCCAGTACTTC. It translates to CSVGETQYF.

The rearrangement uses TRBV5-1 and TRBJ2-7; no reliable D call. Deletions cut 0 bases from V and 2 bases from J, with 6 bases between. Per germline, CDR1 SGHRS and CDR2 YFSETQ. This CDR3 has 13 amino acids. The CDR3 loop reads CASSLVVAYEQYF. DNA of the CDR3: TGCGCCAGCAGCTTGGTCGTGGCCTACGAGCAGTACTTC.

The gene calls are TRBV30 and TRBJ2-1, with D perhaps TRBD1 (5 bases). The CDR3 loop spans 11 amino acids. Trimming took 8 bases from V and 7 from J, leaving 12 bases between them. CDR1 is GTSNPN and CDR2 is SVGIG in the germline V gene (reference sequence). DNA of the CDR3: TGTGCCGCGGCCCCAGGGAATGAGCAGTTCTTC. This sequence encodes CAAAPGNEQFF.

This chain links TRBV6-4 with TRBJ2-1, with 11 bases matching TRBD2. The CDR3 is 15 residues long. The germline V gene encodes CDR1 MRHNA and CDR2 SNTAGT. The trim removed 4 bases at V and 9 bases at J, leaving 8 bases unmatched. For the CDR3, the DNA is TGTGCCAGCAGTGCCAAAACTAGCGGGAGTTCTGAGCAGTTCTTC. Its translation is CASSAKTSGSSEQFF.

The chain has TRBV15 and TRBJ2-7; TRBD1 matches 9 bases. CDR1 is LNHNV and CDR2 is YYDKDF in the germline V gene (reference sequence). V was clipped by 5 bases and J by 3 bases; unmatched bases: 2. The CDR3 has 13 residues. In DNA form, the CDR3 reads TGTGCCACCAGCCGGGACAGGGACTACGAGCAGTACTTC. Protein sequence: CATSRDRDYEQYF.

This CDR3 is CASSEAITIQETQYF. Here the CDR3 DNA reads TGTGCCAGCAGTGAAGCGATCACTATCCAAGAGACCCAGTACTTC. J is TRBJ2-5 and V is TRBV6-1; no definite D call. The V gene lost 0 bases and the J gene lost 1 base, with 9 bases spanning the gap. The length of the CDR3 is 15 residues. The germline V gene has CDR1 MNHNS and CDR2 SASEGT.

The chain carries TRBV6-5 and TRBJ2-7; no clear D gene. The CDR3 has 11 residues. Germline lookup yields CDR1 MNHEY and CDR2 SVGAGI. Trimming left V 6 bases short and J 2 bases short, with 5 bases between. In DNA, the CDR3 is TGTGCCAGCAGCCCTACCTACGAGCAGTACTTC. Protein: CASSPTYEQYF.

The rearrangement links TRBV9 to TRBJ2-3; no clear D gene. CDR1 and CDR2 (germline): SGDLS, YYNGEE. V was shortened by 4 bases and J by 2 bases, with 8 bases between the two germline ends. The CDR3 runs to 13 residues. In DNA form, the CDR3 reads TGTGCCAGCAGCTTGCTGATCACAGATACGCAGTATTTT. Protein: CASSLLITDTQYF. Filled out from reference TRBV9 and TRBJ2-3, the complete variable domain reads DSGVTQTPKHLITATGQRVTLRCSPRSGDLSVYWYQQSLDQGLQFLIQYYNGEERAKGNILERFSAQQFPDLHSELNLSSLELGDSALYFCASSLLITDTQYFGPGTRLTVL.

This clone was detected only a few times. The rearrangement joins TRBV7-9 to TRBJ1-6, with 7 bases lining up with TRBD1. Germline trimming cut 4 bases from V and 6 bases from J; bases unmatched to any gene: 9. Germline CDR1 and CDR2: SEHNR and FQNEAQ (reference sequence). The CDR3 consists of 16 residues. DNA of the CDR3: TGTGCCAGCAGCTCCGGGCGACAGGGATTTAATTCACCCCTCCACTTT. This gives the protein CASSSGRQGFNSPLHF.

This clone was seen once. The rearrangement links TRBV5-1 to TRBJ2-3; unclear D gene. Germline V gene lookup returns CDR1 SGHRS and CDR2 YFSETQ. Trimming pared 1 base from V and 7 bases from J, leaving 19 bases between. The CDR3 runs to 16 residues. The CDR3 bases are TGCGCCAGCAGCTTGCATGGCCCCAGACCAACAAATACGCAGTATTTT. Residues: CASSLHGPRPTNTQYF.

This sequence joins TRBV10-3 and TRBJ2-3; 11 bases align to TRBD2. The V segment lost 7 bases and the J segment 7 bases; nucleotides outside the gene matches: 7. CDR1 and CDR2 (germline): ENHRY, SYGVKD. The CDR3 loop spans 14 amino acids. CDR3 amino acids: CAIKSGLAVNTQYF. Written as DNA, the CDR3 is TGTGCCATCAAATCGGGACTAGCGGTAAATACGCAGTATTTT.

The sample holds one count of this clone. The CDR3 DNA sequence: TGTGCCAGCAGTCACAGGGAGGGCTATGGCTACACCTTC. Residues: CASSHREGYGYTF. The chain combines TRBV2 with TRBJ1-2; weak D call: TRBD1 (6 bases). CDR1 and CDR2 (germline): SNHLY, FYNNEI. The CDR3 sequence is 13 residues long. Trimming pared 5 bases from V and 4 bases from J, leaving 11 bases between.

CDR3 DNA sequence: TGTGCCAGCAAACGTCGCGAGCAGTACTTC. It codes for CASKRREQYF. This chain joins TRBV9 and TRBJ2-7; D gene unclear. The V end was cut by 6 bases, the J end by 6 bases, with 7 bases between. Germline values: CDR1 SGDLS, CDR2 YYNGEE. CDR3 length: 10 amino acids.

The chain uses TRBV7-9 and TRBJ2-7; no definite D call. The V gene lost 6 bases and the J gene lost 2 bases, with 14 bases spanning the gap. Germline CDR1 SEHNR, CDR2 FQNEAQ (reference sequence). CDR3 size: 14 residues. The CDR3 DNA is TGTGCCAGCAGTCCTACGGGTGCCGCCTACGAGCAGTACTTC. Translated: CASSPTGAAYEQYF.

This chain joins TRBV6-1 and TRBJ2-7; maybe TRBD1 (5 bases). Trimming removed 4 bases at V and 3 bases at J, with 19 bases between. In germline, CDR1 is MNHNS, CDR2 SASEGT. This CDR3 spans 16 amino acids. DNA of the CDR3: TGTGCCAGCAGTGGCCCGCAGGGTCCCAGCCTCTACGAGCAGTACTTC. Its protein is CASSGPQGPSLYEQYF.

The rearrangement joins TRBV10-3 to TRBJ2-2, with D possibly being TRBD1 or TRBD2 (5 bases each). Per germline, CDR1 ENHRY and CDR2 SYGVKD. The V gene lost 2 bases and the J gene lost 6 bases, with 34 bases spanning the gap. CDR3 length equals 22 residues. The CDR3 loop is CAISEGGWGVVGTQPNAGELFF. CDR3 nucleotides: TGTGCCATCAGTGAGGGGGGATGGGGCGTGGTTGGGACCCAACCAAACGCCGGGGAGCTGTTTTTT.

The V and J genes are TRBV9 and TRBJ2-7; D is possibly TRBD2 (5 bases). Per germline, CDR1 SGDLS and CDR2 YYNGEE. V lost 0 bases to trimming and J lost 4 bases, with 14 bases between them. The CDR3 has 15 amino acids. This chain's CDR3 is CASSVAGVGGYEQYF. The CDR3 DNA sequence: TGTGCCAGCAGCGTAGCTGGAGTTGGCGGGTACGAGCAGTACTTC.

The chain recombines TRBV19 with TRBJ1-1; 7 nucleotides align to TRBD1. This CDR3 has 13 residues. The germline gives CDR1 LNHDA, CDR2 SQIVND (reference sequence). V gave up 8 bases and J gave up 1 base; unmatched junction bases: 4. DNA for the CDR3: TGTGCCAGTGCGTCAGGGGGGAACACTGAAGCTTTCTTT. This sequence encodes CASASGGNTEAFF.

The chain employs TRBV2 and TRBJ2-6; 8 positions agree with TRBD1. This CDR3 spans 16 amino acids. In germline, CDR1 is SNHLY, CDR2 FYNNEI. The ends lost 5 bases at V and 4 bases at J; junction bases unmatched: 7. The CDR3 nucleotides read TGTGCCAGCAGTCTTCAGGGGGCGCGGGGGGCCAACGTCCTGACTTTC. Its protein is CASSLQGARGANVLTF.

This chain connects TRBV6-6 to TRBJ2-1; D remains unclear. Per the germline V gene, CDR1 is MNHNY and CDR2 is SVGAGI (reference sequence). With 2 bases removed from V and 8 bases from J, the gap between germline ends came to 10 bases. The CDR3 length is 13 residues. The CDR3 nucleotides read TGTGCCAGCAGTTACCAAATGGGCTATGAGCAGTTCTTC. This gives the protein CASSYQMGYEQFF.

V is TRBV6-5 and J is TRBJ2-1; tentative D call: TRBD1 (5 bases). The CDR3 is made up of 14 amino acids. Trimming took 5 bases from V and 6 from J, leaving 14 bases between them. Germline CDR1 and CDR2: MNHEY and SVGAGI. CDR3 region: CASSDHSDSNEQFF. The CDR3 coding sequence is TGTGCCAGCAGTGACCACTCCGACAGCAATGAGCAGTTCTTC.

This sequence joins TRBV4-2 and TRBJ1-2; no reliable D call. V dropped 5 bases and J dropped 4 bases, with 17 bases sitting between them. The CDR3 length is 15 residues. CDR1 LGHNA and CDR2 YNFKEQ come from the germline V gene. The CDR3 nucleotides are TGTGCCAGCAGCGCATCGCTCAAAGGTTGCTATGGCTACACCTTC. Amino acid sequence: CASSASLKGCYGYTF.